The TCR beta chain under discussion was sequenced for a study of T cells in Graves' hyperthyroidism and ophthalmopathy (dated by TCRdb to between 2018 and 2021). Context from the whole study: Peripheral blood was collected at initial diagnosis, before any treatment. Following sampling, methimazole starting at 30 mg daily was given to hyperthyroidism patients, and high-dose intravenous methylprednisolone was given to ophthalmopathy patients. Prospective prediction of ophthalmopathy was tested in an independent validation cohort consisting of roughly 20 hyperthyroidism patients and more than 15 patients who later progressed to ophthalmopathy. In several Graves' hyperthyroidism patients, the study also compared T-cell repertoires from thyroid tissue with T-cell repertoires from blood. A discovery cohort of about a hundred patients, about 44 with Graves' ophthalmopathy and about 60 with stable Graves' hyperthyroidism, was used to find distinguishing TCR V-J signatures. The paper reports TCR Vbeta CDR3 sequencing of over 120 peripheral blood samples: under 45 ophthalmopathy, around 80 hyperthyroidism and approximately 17 progressor patients. The 75 to 100 discovery patients were divided at random into training and test sets in a 7:3 ratio.

Stable Graves' hyperthyroidism was defined as the absence of progression to ophthalmopathy over 18 months of follow-up. The hyperthyroidism patients were between 18 and 65 years old and newly diagnosed, with a disease duration of less than 2 months. The study excluded patients with uncontrolled infections, other autoimmune diseases, pregnancy or lactation. Diagnoses relied on clinical symptoms, serum thyroxine and TRAb, thyroid ultrasound and orbital computed tomography. Ficoll-Paque density gradient centrifugation was used to isolate PBMCs from around 9.1 ml of fresh peripheral blood. Total RNA was extracted using Trizol reagent, and RNA quality was assessed on an Agilent 2100 Bioanalyzer. This clonotype occurred many times. This clone's antigen is unknown. Nothing much larger sits one base from this clone, and base qualities are not available. The CDR3 spans 15 residues, from the cysteine through the phenylalanine. The DNA shown is the 45-base CDR3, in frame from base 1. V has 10 bases trimmed and J has 6 bases trimmed; junction bases matching no gene number 14.

On the study overall, not on this receptor specifically: Blood samples also contained most of the expanded thyroid clonotypes (frequency above 0.001), which suggests that blood repertoires may reflect thyroid immune responses. Sample size was not statistically predetermined, and blinding of investigators to group allocation was not performed. A model built on a 13 V-J signature distinguished ophthalmopathy from stable hyperthyroidism, reaching 87.88% sensitivity and approximately 83% specificity in cross-validation and 80%/75% in testing. In validation, the model predicted progression to ophthalmopathy with 60% to 71% sensitivity and 72% to 75% specificity, a median of 6.5 months before onset.

The TCR beta CDR3 regions were amplified from RNA transcripts. For the first round of RT-PCR on the TCR CDR3, the HTBI primer set was used together with the Qiagen OneStep RT-PCR kit. Libraries were constructed in a second round of multiplex PCR, after which size selection and purification were performed. Paired-end sequencing of the libraries was performed with 100 bp reads on an Illumina HiSeq2000. The source study handled its data this way. Raw data were processed with SOAPnuke, discarding reads with adapters, uncalled bases, mean Phred below 15, or no exact constant-primer or identifier match. High-quality paired reads were merged using COPE v1.2.5, and each unique nucleotide sequence was defined as a clonotype. MiTCR v1.1 was used to align the clonotypes against IMGT TRBV, TRBD and TRBJ reference segments. Analysis was restricted to V-J combinations with a frequency above 0.0001, which covered 99.2% of repertoires. A TCS score was defined as the ratio of F50 (clonal expansion) to E x V (chaos), with BLOSUM62-based TCRdist applied between CDR3 peptides within each V-J. Welch's t-statistics and random forest reduced 450 to 600 V-J features to 10 to 15, which were used in a naive Bayes classifier (R e1071). TCRdb ran its own pipeline on the public reads, namely fastp trimming at Q25 and MiXCR clone calling, and kept in-frame beta chains. Merged by CDR3 protein, the rows form single entries marked with the most common genes and DNA. What appears here as the V and J calls and clone size reflects TCRdb's work, not the paper's. This sample holds about 620,000 distinct CDR3 sequences; about 16% were observed only once. The ten top clones hold 3.5% to 4% of the sample.

This TCR derives from a woman under 40 with Graves' hyperthyroidism. The material sequenced was blood. The chain couples TRBV12-3 or TRBV12-4 to TRBJ2-2, and TRBD2 matches 7 of the central bases. The DNA sequence reads TGTGCCATCCGTGAAGTGGGGGGGAAGGCCGGGGAGCTGTTTTTT. Its protein reads: CAIREVGGKAGELFF.